The text below deals with one TCR beta chain. As yet, its antigen is unknown. This sample was taken from a study of blood T cells in healthy people across ages. Findings of the study overall: Not knowing donor CMV status may have confounded expanded clonotype changes.

Sample-barcoded 5' priming and a J-beta primer mix drove a second PCR of 7 to 11 cycles. The yield of each sample was at least 3 million CDR3-containing paired-end reads. TCRdb used MiXCR to reprocess the 5' RACE reads, holding one entry per CDR3 protein. There are about 1,400,000 distinct CDR3 sequences in the sample; approximately 63% occur only once, and 6.7% lies in the top ten. The CDR3 is 12 amino acids. V gave up 5 bases and J gave up 4 bases, with 11 bases separating them. CDR1 is DFQATT, CDR2 SNEGSKA, per germline (reference sequence). Sample: blood. The source of this sequence is a man aged 18-30 years in good health. The chain uses TRBV20-1 and TRBJ1-1; possible D gene TRBD1, 6 bases. CDR3 sequence reads: CSALTGFTEAFF. CDR3 in DNA: TGCAGTGCTTTAACAGGGTTCACTGAAGCTTTCTTT.